A single sample gave rise to the 21 T cell receptor beta chains below, sequenced in a study of shared clonotypes between healthy human individuals. Sequenced by immunoSEQ multiplex PCR; TCRdb stores in-frame clones only, minus some. The sample records 1.6 million or so clones, 98% being singletons. Input material: naive CD4+ T cells sorted from blood. Stated subset: CD45RA+ positively selected. The receptors shown here come from a young man in good health.

Comment on this clone: Germline is not matched at one junction end, which may reflect a read error. V gene TRBV7-9 combines with J gene TRBJ1-4; TRBD1 agrees at 8 bases. The germline V gene has CDR1 SEHNR and CDR2 FQNEAQ (reference sequence). The CDR3 runs 15 residues. This chain's CDR3 is CASSLGPGGYEKLFF. The CDR3 bases are TGTGCCAGCAGTTTAGGCCCAGGGGGCTATGAAAAACTGTTTTTT.

Only one count was recorded for this clone. This sequence joins TRBV27 and TRBJ2-1; 10 bases map to TRBD1. This CDR3 has 15 residues. Per the germline V gene, CDR1 is MNHEY and CDR2 is SMNVEV (reference sequence). Trimming cost V 4 bases and J 5 bases; bases outside gene matches: 5. CDR3 in DNA: TGTGCCAGCAGTTACGCCGGGACAGGGGACAATGAGCAGTTCTTC. It yields the protein CASSYAGTGDNEQFF.

This chain uses TRBV5-4 with TRBJ2-1; 9 nucleotides line up with TRBD1. The germline V gene has CDR1 SGHNT and CDR2 YYREEE (reference sequence). This CDR3 comprises 16 residues. The V segment lost 4 bases and the J segment 3 bases; nucleotides outside the gene matches: 8. This chain's CDR3 is CASSTGTGPSYNEQFF. The CDR3 DNA follows: TGTGCCAGCAGCACCGGGACAGGGCCAAGCTACAATGAGCAGTTCTTC.

This chain links TRBV11-2 with TRBJ2-7; TRBD2 matches 9 bases. The germline V gene has CDR1 SGHAT and CDR2 FQNNGV. V lost 8 bases, J lost 5 bases, and 7 bases stayed unmatched. The CDR3 runs to 13 residues. This CDR3 reads CASHPGTSNEQYF. The CDR3 DNA sequence: TGTGCCAGCCACCCCGGGACTAGCAACGAGCAGTACTTC.

V and J are TRBV18 and TRBJ1-2; no clear D. V was shortened by 5 bases and J by 5 bases, with 21 bases between the two germline ends. There are 16 residues in the CDR3. Germline-derived CDR1 and CDR2 are KGHSH and LQKENI. CDR3 protein: CASSTTSPGLGYGYTF. CDR3 in DNA: TGTGCCAGCTCAACAACCAGTCCAGGCTTAGGGTATGGCTACACCTTC.

The V call is TRBV5-8, the J call TRBJ2-5; 14 bases fit TRBD2. Germline values: CDR1 SGHTS, CDR2 YDEGEE. V was clipped by 3 bases and J by 2 bases; unmatched bases: 6. The CDR3 consists of 17 residues. In DNA, the CDR3 is TGTGCCAGCAGCTCAGGACTAGCGGGAGGCCGGCAAGAGACCCAGTACTTC. Protein product: CASSSGLAGGRQETQYF.

The V and J genes are TRBV4-2 and TRBJ2-5; 10 bases are shared with TRBD1. The ends lost 0 bases at V and 3 bases at J; junction bases unmatched: 1. Germline CDR1 and CDR2: LGHNA and YNFKEQ. The CDR3 is 15 amino acids. The CDR3 loop reads CASSQEGQGKETQYF. The DNA of the CDR3 is TGTGCCAGCAGCCAAGAGGGACAGGGGAAAGAGACCCAGTACTTC.

The chain employs TRBV11-2 and TRBJ2-2, with TRBD2 matching over 8 bases. The CDR3 is made up of 16 amino acids. V shed 3 bases and J 2 bases; nucleotides not matched to a gene: 5. The V gene's germline CDR1 is SGHAT and CDR2 FQNNGV. This CDR3 reads CASSFAGTRNTGELFF. CDR3 nucleotides: TGTGCCAGCAGCTTTGCCGGGACTAGAAACACCGGGGAGCTGTTTTTT.

In regard to this clone: Other nucleotide sequences in the sample specify the same CDR3. The V call is TRBV7-2, the J call TRBJ2-5; D remains unclear. Germline V gives CDR1 SGHTA, CDR2 FQGNSA. The germline V and J ends were trimmed by 3 bases and 3 bases, with 11 bases remaining between them. This CDR3 is 14 amino acids long. This CDR3 is CASSFQRGKETQYF. CDR3 coding DNA: TGTGCCAGCAGCTTTCAGCGAGGTAAAGAGACCCAGTACTTC.

The chain combines TRBV7-8 with TRBJ1-2; tentatively, D is TRBD1 (5 bases). This CDR3 region has 14 residues. Germline values: CDR1 SGHVS, CDR2 FQNEAQ. V was pared by 2 bases and J by 8 bases, with 15 bases between. The CDR3 coding sequence is TGTGCCAGCAGCTTACGCGGGGGTTTAGAAGGCTACACCTTC. It is translated as CASSLRGGLEGYTF.

The V and J genes are TRBV6-5 and TRBJ2-1; 10 nucleotides align to TRBD1. Germline V gene lookup returns CDR1 MNHEY and CDR2 SVGAGI. V lost 4 bases to trimming and J lost 6 bases; unmatched junction nucleotides: 6. The CDR3 runs 15 residues. The CDR3 DNA reads as TGTGCCAGCAGTTCAAGACAGGGGGCGCGCAATGAGCAGTTCTTC. It specifies CASSSRQGARNEQFF.

The rearrangement links TRBV6-4 to TRBJ2-3; tentatively, D is TRBD1 (6 bases). The CDR3 length is 13 residues. Germline assignment: CDR1 MRHNA and CDR2 SNTAGT. V was cut by 8 bases and J by 1 base, with 10 bases left in between. The CDR3 DNA reads as TGTGCCAGCCGACAGGAGGGCACAGATACGCAGTATTTT. Residues: CASRQEGTDTQYF.

The chain recombines TRBV28 with TRBJ2-7; D ambiguous. The CDR3 is made up of 13 amino acids. The germline V gene has CDR1 MDHEN and CDR2 SYDVKM. Trimming shortened V by 5 bases and J by 2 bases, and 10 bases separated the two germline ends. CDR3 bases: TGTGCCAGCAGTGGCGCAGAAACCTACGAGCAGTACTTC. The encoded protein is CASSGAETYEQYF.

The chain couples TRBV7-8 to TRBJ2-1, with D perhaps TRBD2 (5 bases). With 0 bases removed from V and 6 bases from J, the gap between germline ends came to 15 bases. CDR3 size: 16 residues. Germline CDR1 is SGHVS and CDR2 is FQNEAQ. CDR3 amino acids: CASSLATGSPANEQFF. The CDR3 DNA reads TGTGCCAGCAGCTTAGCGACGGGGTCACCGGCCAATGAGCAGTTCTTC.

Regarding this clone: Other DNA sequences in the same sample also yield this CDR3. This chain connects TRBV7-2 to TRBJ1-3; D call uncertain. The V end lost 1 base, the J end lost 4 bases, and 5 bases lay between the germline ends. The length of the CDR3 is 13 residues. Germline CDR1 is SGHTA and CDR2 is FQGNSA. The CDR3: CASSLVSGNTIYF. Here the CDR3 DNA reads TGTGCCAGCAGCTTAGTGTCCGGAAACACCATATATTTT.

In DNA form, the CDR3 reads TGCGCCAGCAGCTTGGGTCGGGGCGGTGCAGATACGCAGTATTTT. Translation: CASSLGRGGADTQYF. The chain uses TRBV5-1 and TRBJ2-3; D possibly uses TRBD1 or TRBD2 (5 bases each). V was trimmed by 0 bases and J by 4 bases, leaving 12 bases between them. This CDR3 region has 15 residues. Germline values: CDR1 SGHRS, CDR2 YFSETQ.

The V call is TRBV28, the J call TRBJ2-3, with D hard to call. This CDR3 contains 15 residues. The ends were cut back, 3 bases at V and 1 base at J, with 11 bases in the middle. Germline assignment: CDR1 MDHEN and CDR2 SYDVKM. The CDR3 DNA reads TGTGCCAGCAGTTTTCGCTCGGGTGGCACAGATACGCAGTATTTT. Protein sequence: CASSFRSGGTDTQYF.

The V and J genes are TRBV7-2 and TRBJ1-1; D not certain. CDR3 size: 13 residues. Trimming took off 1 base at V and 9 bases at J, with 12 bases between the two ends. Per germline, CDR1 SGHTA and CDR2 FQGNSA. The CDR3 nucleotides read TGTGCCAGCAGCTTAGGATTCACAGCACAAGCTTTCTTT. Encoded protein: CASSLGFTAQAFF.

J is TRBJ1-2 and V is TRBV28; D is possibly TRBD1 (6 bases). The germline V gene has CDR1 MDHEN and CDR2 SYDVKM. This CDR3 region has 11 residues. The ends were cut back, 7 bases at V and 7 bases at J, with 10 bases in the middle. For the CDR3, the DNA is TGTGCCAGCACCCGAGGGGGTGGCTACACCTTC. Amino acid sequence: CASTRGGGYTF.

The CDR3 DNA reads TGTGCCAGCAGTGAGACGCGCGAGACCCAGTACTTC. Protein sequence: CASSETRETQYF. The chain uses TRBV2 and TRBJ2-5; D not resolved. CDR1 is SNHLY and CDR2 is FYNNEI in the germline V gene. The V end was cut by 3 bases, the J end by 5 bases, with 7 bases between. The CDR3 covers 12 residues.

The chain is built from TRBV7-3 and TRBJ2-1; 10 nucleotides align to TRBD2. The CDR3 is 19 amino acids. Looked up from germline, CDR1 is SGHTA and CDR2 is FQGTGA. The ends lost 3 bases at V and 4 bases at J; junction bases unmatched: 15. The CDR3 sequence is CASSFSAVLLAGRYNEQFF. CDR3 sequence (DNA): TGTGCCAGCAGCTTCAGCGCGGTCTTACTAGCGGGACGGTACAATGAGCAGTTCTTC.